This T cell receptor (beta chain) was identified in a study of control samples from healthy donors and cancer patients. Germline V CDR1 and CDR2: SGHVS, FNYEAQ. After removal of 2 bases from V and 7 bases from J, the junction contained 8 bases not matched to a gene. CDR3 length: 15 residues. The repertoire was sequenced with immunoSEQ multiplex PCR; TCRdb's copy has only in-frame clones and lacks some. The sample consists of 150,000 to 200,000 clones, 85% to 95% of them appearing once. Material: blood. The sequence derives from a woman aged 18 to 35 in good health. V and J are TRBV7-6 and TRBJ1-2, with TRBD1 identical over 9 bases. The CDR3 DNA follows: TGTGCCAGCAGCTTACCCCCGGGACAGGGTGCTGGCTACACCTTC. Protein: CASSLPPGQGAGYTF.